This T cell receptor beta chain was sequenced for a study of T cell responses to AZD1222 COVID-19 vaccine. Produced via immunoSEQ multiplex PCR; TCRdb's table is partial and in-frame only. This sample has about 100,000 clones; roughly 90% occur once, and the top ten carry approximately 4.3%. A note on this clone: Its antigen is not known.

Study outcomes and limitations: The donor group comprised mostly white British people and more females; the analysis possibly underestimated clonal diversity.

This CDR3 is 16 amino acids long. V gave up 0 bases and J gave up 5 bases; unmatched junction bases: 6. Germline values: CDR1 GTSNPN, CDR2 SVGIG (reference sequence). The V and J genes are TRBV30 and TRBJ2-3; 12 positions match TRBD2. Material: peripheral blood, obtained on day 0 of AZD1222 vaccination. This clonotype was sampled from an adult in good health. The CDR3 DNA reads TGTGCCTGGAGTGTAGGGCTAGCGGGAGGGCGAGATACGCAGTATTTT. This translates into CAWSVGLAGGRDTQYF.